This T cell receptor beta chain was observed in a study of T cell responses to AZD1222 COVID-19 vaccine. Background on the study: Pooled together were second doses at about 4 or about 12 weeks. Regarding the study as a whole: Samples come after the peak T cell response, not at day 14. Elevations in Spike-specific TCR breadth and depth followed administration of two AZD1222 doses. White British donors predominated, females outnumbered males, and clonal diversity was possibly underestimated.

Repertoires were generated with immunoSEQ multiplex PCR, while TCRdb's copy carries only in-frame clones and drops some. The table has about 130,000 clones, less than 95% seen once. Remarks on this clone: Its antigen is unknown.

The receptor comes from an adult in good health. The specimen comprised peripheral blood, sampled on day 0 of AZD1222 vaccination.

For the CDR3, the DNA is TGTGCCAGCTCGCCAACTAGCGGGCAGGTCGGGGAGCTGTTTTTT. This codes for CASSPTSGQVGELFF. The V call is TRBV18, the J call TRBJ2-2; the match to TRBD2 covers 9 bases. CDR1 and CDR2 (germline): KGHSH, LQKENI. This CDR3 contains 15 residues. The V segment lost 6 bases and the J segment 7 bases; nucleotides outside the gene matches: 9.